This T cell receptor (beta chain) appears in the sequencing data of a study of blood T cell repertoires in COVID-19. Study context: The study drew acute and convalescent COVID-19 samples from the United States, Italy and Spain. T cells, B-cell-depleted T cells, or PBMCs supplied cDNA or gDNA.

As handled by the study authors: Nucleated cell counts were estimated from reference gene primer amplification. The table came from immunoSEQ multiplex PCR; TCRdb's copy has only in-frame clones and leaves some out. V and J calls and clone size follow that table, whereas D and trimming were derived from the DNA. This sample has around 140,000 clones, with 87% found just once. The V segment lost 5 bases and the J segment 9 bases; nucleotides outside the gene matches: 28. CDR3 length: 21 residues. Germline CDR1 reads SGHVS; CDR2 reads FQNEAQ. The source material was peripheral blood. The chain is built from TRBV7-8 and TRBJ2-1, with 10 bases matching TRBD2. The clonotype was recovered from a man aged 45 to 65 who had recovered from COVID-19. The CDR3 DNA is TGTGCCAGCAGCATAAGTAGAGGTGGCGAAGCGGGGGGGCCCCGCCTTGTTGAGCAGTTCTTC. It specifies CASSISRGGEAGGPRLVEQFF.